This paragraph reports one T cell receptor beta chain. This sample also contains other DNA sequences that code for the same CDR3. The CDR3 sequence is 12 residues long. Germline V gene data show CDR1 as MDHEN and CDR2 as SYDVKM. Deletions cut 3 bases from V and 5 bases from J, with 7 bases between. The assay was immunoSEQ multiplex PCR, and TCRdb's table has in-frame clones only and misses some. The sample lists fewer than 350,000 clones; 85% were seen once. This sample stems from a study of blood T cell repertoires in COVID-19. The wider study: The cDNA or gDNA used as material had been derived from T cells, B-cell-depleted T cells, or PBMCs.

Participant ages covered roughly 18 to 89 years across about two dozen US areas. This chain joins TRBV28 and TRBJ1-2; D not certain. The receptor's source is a woman in her fifties or sixties who had recovered from COVID-19. Sequencing input: PBMCs or T cells enriched from blood (not recorded which). This chain's CDR3 is CASSLNRYGYTF. As DNA, the CDR3 is TGTGCCAGCAGTTTGAATCGGTATGGCTACACCTTC.